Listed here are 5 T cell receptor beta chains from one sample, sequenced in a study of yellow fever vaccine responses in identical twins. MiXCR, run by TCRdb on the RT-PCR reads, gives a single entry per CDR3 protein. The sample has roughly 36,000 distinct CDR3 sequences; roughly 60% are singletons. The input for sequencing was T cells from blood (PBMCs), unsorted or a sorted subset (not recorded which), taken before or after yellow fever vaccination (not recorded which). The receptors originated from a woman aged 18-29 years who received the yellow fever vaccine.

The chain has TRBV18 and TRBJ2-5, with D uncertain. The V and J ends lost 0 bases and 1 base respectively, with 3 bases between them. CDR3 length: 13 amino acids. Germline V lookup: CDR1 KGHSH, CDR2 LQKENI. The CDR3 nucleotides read TGTGCCAGCTCACCACCGGTCCAAGAGACCCAGTACTTC. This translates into CASSPPVQETQYF.

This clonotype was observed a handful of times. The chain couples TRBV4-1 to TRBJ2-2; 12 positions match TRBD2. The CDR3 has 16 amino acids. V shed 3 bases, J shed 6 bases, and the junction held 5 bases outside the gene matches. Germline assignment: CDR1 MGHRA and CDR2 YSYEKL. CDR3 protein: CASSHGLAGFSGELFF. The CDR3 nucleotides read TGCGCCAGCAGCCACGGACTAGCGGGGTTTTCCGGGGAGCTGTTTTTT.

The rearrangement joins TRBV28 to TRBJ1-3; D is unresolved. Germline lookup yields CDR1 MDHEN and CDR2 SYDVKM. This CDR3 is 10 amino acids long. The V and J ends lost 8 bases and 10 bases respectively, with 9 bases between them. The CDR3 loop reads CASGLLTIYF. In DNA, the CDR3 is TGTGCCAGCGGGCTGTTGACCATATATTTT. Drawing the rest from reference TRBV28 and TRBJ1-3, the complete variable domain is DVKVTQSSRYLVKRTGEKVFLECVQDMDHENMFWYRQDPGLGLRLIYFSYDVKMKEKGDIPEGYSVSREKKERFSLILESASTNQTSMYLCASGLLTIYFGEGSWLTVV.

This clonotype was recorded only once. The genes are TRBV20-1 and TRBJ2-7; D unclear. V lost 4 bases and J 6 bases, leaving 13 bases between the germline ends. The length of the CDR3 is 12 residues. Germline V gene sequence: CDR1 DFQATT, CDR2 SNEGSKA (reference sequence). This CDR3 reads CSAMNFHAEQYV. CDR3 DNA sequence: TGCAGTGCTATGAACTTCCATGCCGAGCAGTACGTC.

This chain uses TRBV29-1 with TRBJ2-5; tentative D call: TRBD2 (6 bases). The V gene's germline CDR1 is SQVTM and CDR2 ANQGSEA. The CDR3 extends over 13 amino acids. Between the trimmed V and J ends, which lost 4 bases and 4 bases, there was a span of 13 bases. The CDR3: CSVALGGTETQYF. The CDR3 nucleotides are TGCAGCGTTGCCCTAGGCGGGACAGAGACCCAGTACTTC.